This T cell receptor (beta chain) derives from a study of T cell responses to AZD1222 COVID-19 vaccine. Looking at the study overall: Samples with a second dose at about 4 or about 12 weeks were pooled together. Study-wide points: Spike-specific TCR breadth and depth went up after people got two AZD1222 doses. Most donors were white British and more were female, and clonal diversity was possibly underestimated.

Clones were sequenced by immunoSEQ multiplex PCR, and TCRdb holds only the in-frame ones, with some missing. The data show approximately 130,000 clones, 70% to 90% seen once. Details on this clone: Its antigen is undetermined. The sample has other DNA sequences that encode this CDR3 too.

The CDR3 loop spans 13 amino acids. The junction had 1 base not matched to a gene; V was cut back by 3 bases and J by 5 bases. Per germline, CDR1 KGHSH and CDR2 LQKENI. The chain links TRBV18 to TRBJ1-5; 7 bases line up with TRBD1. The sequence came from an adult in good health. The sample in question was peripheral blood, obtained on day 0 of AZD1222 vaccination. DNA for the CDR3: TGTGCCAGCTCACCCGGGACAGATCAGCCCCAGCATTTT. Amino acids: CASSPGTDQPQHF.